This T cell receptor beta chain was identified in a study of shared clonotypes between healthy human individuals. Across the whole study: A donor's plate count was three for CD4 naive and three for CD4 memory; CD8 naive had two and CD8 memory one.

Findings of the study overall: A generally larger estimated richness was seen in naive subsets than in memory subsets.

All participating donors were Caucasian adults from Nashville, Tennessee. This CDR3 has 14 amino acids. The V and J ends lost 2 bases and 0 bases respectively, with 10 bases between them. In germline, CDR1 is GTSNPN, CDR2 SVGIG (reference sequence). Measured with immunoSEQ multiplex PCR; TCRdb has only the in-frame clones, and not every one. The sample carries 2 million to 2.5 million clones, almost 96% recorded once. This clone came up once. Its target is not known. Other DNA sequences of this sample code for an identical CDR3. This receptor was identified in a man aged 18 to 30 in good health. This chain links TRBV30 with TRBJ1-1; weak D call: TRBD1 (6 bases). The sequencing sample was made of naive CD4+ T cells sorted from blood. Indicated subset: CD45RA+ positively selected. The CDR3 DNA sequence: TGTGCCTGGAGTTTGGGGGGCTTGAACACTGAAGCTTTCTTT. It encodes CAWSLGGLNTEAFF. Complete variable domain (other parts from reference TRBV30 and TRBJ1-1): SQTIHQWPATLVQPVGSPLSLECTVEGTSNPNLYWYRQAAGRGLQLLFYSVGIGQISSEVPQNLSASRPQDRQFILSSKKLLLSDSGFYLCAWSLGGLNTEAFFGQGTRLTVV.